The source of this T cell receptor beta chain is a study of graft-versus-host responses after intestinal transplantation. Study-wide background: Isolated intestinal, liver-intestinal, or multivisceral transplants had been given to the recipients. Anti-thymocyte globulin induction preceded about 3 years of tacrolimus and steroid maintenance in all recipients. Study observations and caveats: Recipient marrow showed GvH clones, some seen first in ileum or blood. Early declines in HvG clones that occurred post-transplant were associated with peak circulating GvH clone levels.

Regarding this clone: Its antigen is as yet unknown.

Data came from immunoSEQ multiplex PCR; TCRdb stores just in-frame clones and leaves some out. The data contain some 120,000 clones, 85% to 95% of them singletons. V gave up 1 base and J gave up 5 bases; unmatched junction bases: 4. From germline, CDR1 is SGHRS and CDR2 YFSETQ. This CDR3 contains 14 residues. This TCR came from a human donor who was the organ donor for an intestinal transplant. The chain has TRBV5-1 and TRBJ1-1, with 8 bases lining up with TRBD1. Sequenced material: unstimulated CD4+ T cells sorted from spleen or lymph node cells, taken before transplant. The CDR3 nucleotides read TGCGCCAGCAGCTTGCAGGGGGCAGGAACTGAAGCTTTCTTT. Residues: CASSLQGAGTEAFF.